The 27 T cell receptor beta chains below were found in one sample sequenced in a study of cytomegalovirus exposure and HLA in healthy donors. The primer mix had 60 Vbeta and 13 Jbeta primers. The table came from immunoSEQ multiplex PCR; TCRdb's copy has only in-frame clones and leaves some out. The data contain 150,000 to 200,000 clones, 84% of them singletons. What was sequenced was PBMCs. Source of these receptors: a girl aged 2 to 10 in good health and CMV-seropositive.

V is TRBV2 and J is TRBJ1-2; maybe TRBD1 (6 bases). This CDR3 is 18 amino acids long. CDR1 and CDR2 (germline): SNHLY, FYNNEI. V was clipped by 2 bases and J by 4 bases, with 23 bases between them. This chain's CDR3 is CASSEPSGDGVKAYGYTF. CDR3 DNA: TGTGCCAGCAGTGAACCATCAGGGGATGGGGTCAAGGCCTATGGCTACACCTTC.

This chain joins TRBV28 and TRBJ1-1; 7 nucleotides align to TRBD1. Germline assignment: CDR1 MDHEN and CDR2 SYDVKM. The CDR3 is 14 amino acids. V shed 5 bases, J shed 0 bases, and the junction held 3 bases outside the gene matches. The DNA for the CDR3 is TGTGCCAGCAGTCCGGGGACAGTGAACACTGAAGCTTTCTTT. Encoded protein: CASSPGTVNTEAFF.

The chain is built from TRBV6-6 and TRBJ1-4; the D is unclear. Trimming removed 2 bases from V and 8 bases from J, with 9 bases in between. Germline assignment: CDR1 MNHNY and CDR2 SVGAGI (reference sequence). The CDR3 loop spans 13 amino acids. DNA of the CDR3: TGTGCCAGCAGTTACAGGGCGGGAGAAAAACTGTTTTTT. Translating it yields CASSYRAGEKLFF.

CDR3 sequence: CASSPDRVYEQYF. The CDR3 region has the DNA TGTGCCAGCAGCCCCGACAGAGTCTACGAGCAGTACTTC. The J gene is TRBJ2-7, the V gene TRBV11-2; maybe TRBD1 (5 bases). Germline V lookup: CDR1 SGHAT, CDR2 FQNNGV. Trimming cost V 5 bases and J 3 bases, with 11 bases left between them. This CDR3 comprises 13 residues.

This clone was picked up a small number of times. The chain combines TRBV11-3 with TRBJ2-3; D is undetermined. CDR3 length: 14 amino acids. Germline lookup yields CDR1 SGHNT and CDR2 YENEEA. With 4 bases removed from V and 1 base from J, the gap between germline ends came to 9 bases. The CDR3 DNA is TGTGCCAGCAGCTGGAGCCGGGGCACAGATACGCAGTATTTT. This codes for CASSWSRGTDTQYF.

The chain joins TRBV5-1 to TRBJ2-1; 7 positions agree with TRBD1. V trimming: 0 bases; J trimming: 1 base; junction bases outside the gene matches: 7. The CDR3 covers 17 residues. Germline CDR1 SGHRS, CDR2 YFSETQ. DNA for the CDR3: TGCGCCAGCAGCTTGGCCAGTGGGGACAGTTCCTACAATGAGCAGTTCTTC. It codes for CASSLASGDSSYNEQFF. The variable domain in full, completed from reference TRBV5-1 and TRBJ2-1, reads KAGVTQTPRYLIKTRGQQVTLSCSPISGHRSVSWYQQTPGQGLQFLFEYFSETQRNKGNFPGRFSGRQFSNSRSEMNVSTLELGDSALYLCASSLASGDSSYNEQFFGPGTRLTVL.

In its sample, this clone was seen a few times. The V call is TRBV5-8, the J call TRBJ1-6; D is unclear. Germline V gene lookup returns CDR1 SGHTS and CDR2 YDEGEE. Trimming pared 2 bases from V and 9 bases from J, leaving 18 bases between. The CDR3 loop spans 16 amino acids. In nucleotides, the CDR3 is TGTGCCAGCAGCTTCATGGTGGGCCCAGCCGGTTCACCCCTCCACTTT. This codes for CASSFMVGPAGSPLHF.

The chain couples TRBV11-2 to TRBJ1-1; possible D gene TRBD1, 5 bases. The CDR3 length is 14 residues. V was pared by 1 base and J by 4 bases, with 10 bases between. Germline V gene lookup returns CDR1 SGHAT and CDR2 FQNNGV. CDR3 residues: CASSLGNRGTEAFF. CDR3 DNA: TGTGCCAGCAGCTTAGGGAATAGGGGCACTGAAGCTTTCTTT.

The rearrangement links TRBV6-1 to TRBJ2-3; D gene uncertain. The germline gives CDR1 MNHNS, CDR2 SASEGT. The ends were cut back, 3 bases at V and 2 bases at J, with 6 bases in the middle. CDR3 size: 13 residues. DNA for the CDR3: TGTGCCAGCAGTGATGCGGTCACAGATACGCAGTATTTT. Residues: CASSDAVTDTQYF.

The chain couples TRBV5-4 to TRBJ2-3; 11 bases match TRBD2. Germline V gives CDR1 SGHNT, CDR2 YYREEE (reference sequence). The junction had 9 bases not matched to a gene; V was cut back by 2 bases and J by 4 bases. The CDR3 has 17 amino acids. The CDR3, as DNA: TGTGCCAGCAGCTTCTTTAGCGGGAGGGGGGGGGCAGATACGCAGTATTTT. Encoded protein: CASSFFSGRGGADTQYF.

The V call is TRBV27, the J call TRBJ2-3; 8 bases fit TRBD1. The CDR3 sequence is 14 residues long. With 5 bases clipped from V and 6 bases from J, the junction kept 7 bases outside the gene matches. The germline gives CDR1 MNHEY, CDR2 SMNVEV (reference sequence). The CDR3 loop is CASSPRTGTDTQYF. The CDR3 DNA sequence: TGTGCCAGCAGTCCCCGGACAGGGACGGATACGCAGTATTTT.

This sequence joins TRBV6-1 and TRBJ2-3; D uncertain. Germline V lookup: CDR1 MNHNS, CDR2 SASEGT. This CDR3 is built from 14 residues. Trimming cost V 2 bases and J 2 bases, with 8 bases left between them. The chain's CDR3 is CASSETLHTDTQYF. In DNA form, the CDR3 reads TGTGCCAGCAGTGAAACGTTACACACAGATACGCAGTATTTT.

CDR3 nucleotide sequence: TGTGCCAGCACCCCAGGCCAACCCTATGGCTACACCTTC. It codes for CASTPGQPYGYTF. This rearrangement joins TRBV25-1 to TRBJ1-2; D gene unclear. V was cut by 7 bases and J by 4 bases, with 13 bases left in between. Looked up from germline, CDR1 is MGHDK and CDR2 is SYGVNS. The CDR3 is 13 residues long.

The J gene is TRBJ1-5, the V gene TRBV10-2; 9 bases match TRBD1. V lost 6 bases to trimming and J lost 5 bases; unmatched junction nucleotides: 8. This CDR3 contains 15 residues. Per germline, CDR1 WSHSY and CDR2 SAAADI. In DNA, the CDR3 is TGCGCCAGCAGGGAGAACAGGGGGCGCGATCAGCCCCAGCATTTT. This codes for CASRENRGRDQPQHF.

The V gene is TRBV5-1, the J gene TRBJ2-7, with 10 bases aligning to TRBD2. There are 17 residues in the CDR3. The germline CDR1 and CDR2 sequences are SGHRS and YFSETQ. V lost 0 bases to trimming and J lost 4 bases; unmatched junction nucleotides: 10. The CDR3 loop is CASSLGMRAGGIYEQYF. DNA of the CDR3: TGCGCCAGCAGCTTGGGGATGAGAGCGGGAGGGATTTACGAGCAGTACTTC. The full variable domain, its missing parts supplied by reference TRBV5-1 and TRBJ2-7, is KAGVTQTPRYLIKTRGQQVTLSCSPISGHRSVSWYQQTPGQGLQFLFEYFSETQRNKGNFPGRFSGRQFSNSRSEMNVSTLELGDSALYLCASSLGMRAGGIYEQYFGPGTRLTVT.

This chain uses TRBV27 with TRBJ2-3; 7 nucleotides align to TRBD1. This CDR3 has 15 residues. Germline CDR1 MNHEY, CDR2 SMNVEV (reference sequence). With 11 bases clipped from V and 1 base from J, the junction kept 12 bases outside the gene matches. CDR3 sequence reads: CACYGPGGRTDTQYF. For the CDR3, the DNA is TGTGCCTGCTACGGGCCAGGGGGTCGCACAGATACGCAGTATTTT.

The rearrangement uses TRBV7-3 and TRBJ2-7, with a possible D match to TRBD2 (5 bases). The V end was cut by 4 bases, the J end by 7 bases, with 17 bases between. This CDR3 is 14 amino acids long. In germline, CDR1 is SGHTA, CDR2 FQGTGA. The CDR3 bases are TGTGCCAGCAGCTCTGACTCCTCGTCGGGGGAGCAGTACTTC. Protein product: CASSSDSSSGEQYF.

The V gene is TRBV29-1, the J gene TRBJ1-1; D unresolved. Germline V gives CDR1 SQVTM, CDR2 ANQGSEA. V dropped 5 bases and J dropped 2 bases, with 9 bases sitting between them. CDR3 length: 12 residues. CDR3 nucleotides: TGCAGCGTTTCCTCAGGCAACACTGAAGCTTTCTTT. It translates to CSVSSGNTEAFF.

The chain uses TRBV28 and TRBJ1-5, with 10 bases identical to TRBD1. The CDR3 length is 16 residues. The J segment lost 9 bases and the V segment lost 6 bases, leaving 14 bases of the junction unmatched. Germline assignment: CDR1 MDHEN and CDR2 SYDVKM. The chain's CDR3 is CASSPGTGALIMPQHF. The DNA for the CDR3 is TGTGCCAGCAGCCCCGGGACAGGGGCCTTAATCATGCCCCAGCATTTT.

V is TRBV9 and J is TRBJ2-3, with TRBD1 identical over 9 bases. Germline CDR1 SGDLS, CDR2 YYNGEE. The trim removed 1 base at V and 0 bases at J, leaving 0 bases unmatched. This CDR3 is built from 15 residues. This CDR3 is CASSVTGGSTDTQYF. The CDR3 DNA reads TGTGCCAGCAGCGTAACAGGGGGCAGCACAGATACGCAGTATTTT.

This clone was picked up one time. The chain combines TRBV28 with TRBJ2-5; 12 positions match TRBD2. Germline V gene sequence: CDR1 MDHEN, CDR2 SYDVKM. This CDR3 has 14 residues. Losses at the gene ends were 6 bases for V and 10 bases for J; bases not matched to a gene: 9. The CDR3 is CASSSSGRALIQYF. The CDR3 region has the DNA TGTGCCAGCAGCTCTAGCGGGAGGGCCTTGATCCAGTACTTC.

This rearrangement joins TRBV7-8 to TRBJ1-1, with 11 bases fitting TRBD1. CDR1 SGHVS and CDR2 FQNEAQ come from the germline V gene. The J segment lost 4 bases and the V segment lost 2 bases, leaving 12 bases of the junction unmatched. The CDR3 runs to 18 residues. CDR3 residues: CASSLMLGEGTGGTEAFF. The CDR3 nucleotides read TGTGCCAGCAGCTTAATGTTGGGGGAAGGGACAGGGGGCACTGAAGCTTTCTTT.

This sequence joins TRBV4-1 and TRBJ2-3, with 7 bases identical to TRBD1. CDR1 and CDR2 from the germline V gene are MGHRA and YSYEKL. Germline trimming cut 2 bases from V and 4 bases from J; bases unmatched to any gene: 3. The CDR3 totals 14 residues. The CDR3 loop is CASSQNRGADTQYF. CDR3 nucleotide sequence: TGCGCCAGCAGCCAAAACAGGGGAGCAGATACGCAGTATTTT.

The V gene is TRBV10-3, the J gene TRBJ2-7; 10 nucleotides agree with TRBD1. Germline lookup yields CDR1 ENHRY and CDR2 SYGVKD. Trimming removed 3 bases from V and 2 bases from J; junction bases left unmatched: 16. The CDR3 covers 19 residues. As DNA, the CDR3 is TGTGCCATCAGTGAACACCGGGACAGGGGATCATTCGGAGCCTACGAGCAGTACTTC. Amino acid sequence: CAISEHRDRGSFGAYEQYF.

The chain links TRBV5-1 to TRBJ1-1; D gene uncertain. Deletions cut 2 bases from V and 3 bases from J, with 8 bases between. Germline values: CDR1 SGHRS, CDR2 YFSETQ. The CDR3 length is 13 residues. In DNA, the CDR3 is TGCGCCAGCAGCTTTGCAGGTGACACTGAAGCTTTCTTT. It encodes CASSFAGDTEAFF.

The chain links TRBV6-1 to TRBJ1-5; D gene uncertain. Trimming took off 4 bases at V and 5 bases at J, with 9 bases between the two ends. CDR1 is MNHNS and CDR2 is SASEGT in the germline V gene. The CDR3 is 13 residues long. The CDR3 loop is CASSAGRDQPQHF. The CDR3 DNA reads TGTGCCAGCAGTGCGGGGAGGGATCAGCCCCAGCATTTT.

This chain joins TRBV30 and TRBJ1-5; D possibly corresponds to TRBD1 (6 bases). This CDR3 is built from 14 residues. Trimming took off 0 bases at V and 2 bases at J, with 8 bases between the two ends. Germline V gene data show CDR1 as GTSNPN and CDR2 as SVGIG (reference sequence). The CDR3 sequence is CAWSVGTRNQPQHF. CDR3 nucleotides: TGTGCCTGGAGTGTCGGGACACGCAATCAGCCCCAGCATTTT. The variable domain in full, with the rest retrieved from reference TRBV30 and TRBJ1-5, is SQTIHQWPATLVQPVGSPLSLECTVEGTSNPNLYWYRQAAGRGLQLLFYSVGIGQISSEVPQNLSASRPQDRQFILSSKKLLLSDSGFYLCAWSVGTRNQPQHFGDGTRLSIL.